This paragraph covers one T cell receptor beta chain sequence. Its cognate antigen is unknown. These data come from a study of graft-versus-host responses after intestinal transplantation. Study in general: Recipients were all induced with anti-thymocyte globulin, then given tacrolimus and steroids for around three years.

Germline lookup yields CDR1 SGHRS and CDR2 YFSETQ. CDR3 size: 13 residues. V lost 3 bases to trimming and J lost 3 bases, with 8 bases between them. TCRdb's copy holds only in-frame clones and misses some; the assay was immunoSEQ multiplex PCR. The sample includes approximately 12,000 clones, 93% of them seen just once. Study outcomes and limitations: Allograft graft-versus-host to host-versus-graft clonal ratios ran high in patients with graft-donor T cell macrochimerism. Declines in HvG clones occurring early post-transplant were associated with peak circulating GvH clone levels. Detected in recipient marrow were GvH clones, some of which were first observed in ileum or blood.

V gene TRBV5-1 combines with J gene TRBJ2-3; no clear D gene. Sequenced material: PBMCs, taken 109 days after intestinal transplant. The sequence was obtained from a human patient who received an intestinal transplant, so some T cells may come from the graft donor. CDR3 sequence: CASSYRETDTQYF. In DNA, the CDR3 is TGCGCCAGCAGCTACCGCGAAACAGATACGCAGTATTTT.